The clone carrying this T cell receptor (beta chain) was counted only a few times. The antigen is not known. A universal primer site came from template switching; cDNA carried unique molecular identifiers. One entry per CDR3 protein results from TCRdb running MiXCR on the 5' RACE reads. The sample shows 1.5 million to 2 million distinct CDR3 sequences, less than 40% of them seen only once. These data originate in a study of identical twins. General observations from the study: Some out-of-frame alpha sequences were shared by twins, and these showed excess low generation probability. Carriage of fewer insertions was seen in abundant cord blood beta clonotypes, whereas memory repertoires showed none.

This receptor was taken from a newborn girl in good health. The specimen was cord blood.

CDR3 sequence: CASSQERDAAWTQYF. The DNA of the CDR3 is TGTGCCAGCAGCCAAGAAAGGGATGCAGCCTGGACCCAGTACTTC. The gene calls are TRBV4-2 and TRBJ2-5; D unresolved. Germline CDR1 is LGHNA and CDR2 is YNFKEQ. Trimming stripped 0 bases from V and 7 bases from J, with 15 bases between. The CDR3 totals 15 residues.